Below are 30 T cell receptor beta chains sequenced from a single sample in a study of OX40 agonist ivuxolimab in advanced cancers. Data came from immunoSEQ multiplex PCR; TCRdb stores just in-frame clones and leaves some out. The repertoire holds tens of thousands of clones, with 85% as singletons. The specimen comprised CD4+ or CD8+ T cells sorted from blood, sampled in a trial of the OX40 agonist ivuxolimab. Receptor source: an adult with an advanced solid tumor such as melanoma, head and neck, liver or kidney cancer.

V usage is TRBV21-1 and J usage is TRBJ1-2. TRBV21-1 is reported as a pseudogene. The CDR3 loop spans 17 amino acids. CDR3 region: CASSKVRCGETNYGYTF. As DNA, the CDR3 is TGTGCCAGCAGCAAAGTTCGGTGCGGGGAGACTAACTATGGCTACACCTTC.

The rearrangement links TRBV28 to TRBJ1-2; the match to TRBD1 covers 7 bases. The CDR3 is 15 residues long. J gave up 4 bases and V 4 bases, and 9 bases lay outside the gene matches. Germline CDR1 and CDR2: MDHEN and SYDVKM. CDR3 sequence reads: CASSSSPQGFYGYTF. The CDR3 nucleotides are TGTGCCAGCAGTTCGTCCCCACAGGGGTTCTATGGCTACACCTTC.

The rearrangement uses TRBV6-6 and TRBJ1-5; D is possibly TRBD1 (6 bases). The germline gives CDR1 MNHNY, CDR2 SVGAGI (reference sequence). This CDR3 region has 16 residues. V lost 5 bases and J 5 bases, leaving 19 bases between the germline ends. CDR3: CASSTTGFLLDQPQHF. Written as DNA, the CDR3 is TGTGCCAGCAGTACAACAGGGTTCTTATTGGATCAGCCCCAGCATTTT.

The V and J genes are TRBV7-3 and TRBJ1-6; TRBD1 is a possible D gene (5 bases). The germline V gene encodes CDR1 SGHTA and CDR2 FQGTGA. CDR3 length: 20 residues. Deletions cut 0 bases from V and 8 bases from J, with 26 bases between. In nucleotides, the CDR3 is TGTGCCAGCAGCTTAACGAGTGGAGAGGCACAGGAGGTAGGGGATTCACCCCTCCACTTT. As protein: CASSLTSGEAQEVGDSPLHF. Combining the CDR3 with reference TRBV7-3 and TRBJ1-6 gives the whole variable domain GAGVSQTPSNKVTEKGKYVELRCDPISGHTALYWYRQSLGQGPEFLIYFQGTGAADDSGLPNDRFFAVRPEGSVSTLKIQRTERGDSAVYLCASSLTSGEAQEVGDSPLHFGNGTRLTVT.

This chain uses TRBV13 with TRBJ2-3; TRBD2 aligns across 13 bases. The ends lost 5 bases at V and 5 bases at J; junction bases unmatched: 7. Germline CDR1 is PRHDT and CDR2 is FYEKMQ (reference sequence). CDR3 size: 16 residues. Here the CDR3 DNA reads TGTGCCAGCAGCCTCCGACTAGCGGGGGGAGGAGATACGCAGTATTTT. This encodes CASSLRLAGGGDTQYF.

This clone was picked up a small number of times. This chain uses TRBV5-4 with TRBJ1-2; 7 nucleotides agree with TRBD1. The length of the CDR3 is 15 residues. Germline V CDR1 and CDR2: SGHNT, YYREEE (reference sequence). The ends lost 2 bases at V and 4 bases at J; junction bases unmatched: 8. CDR3 sequence reads: CASSFETGPVYGYTF. DNA of the CDR3: TGTGCCAGCAGCTTCGAGACAGGGCCCGTCTATGGCTACACCTTC.

This rearrangement joins TRBV29-1 to TRBJ1-2; D is possibly TRBD1 (6 bases). Germline loops: CDR1 SQVTM, CDR2 ANQGSEA. The V end lost 6 bases, the J end lost 6 bases, and 20 bases lay between the germline ends. The CDR3 contains 14 residues. The CDR3 loop is CSVLQGYRHDGYTF. CDR3 DNA sequence: TGCAGCGTATTACAGGGATACCGGCATGATGGCTACACCTTC.

The rearrangement joins TRBV19 to TRBJ2-5, with 8 bases identical to TRBD1. Germline V gives CDR1 LNHDA, CDR2 SQIVND (reference sequence). The CDR3 runs 14 residues. V dropped 6 bases and J dropped 2; count of bases not matched to a gene: 5. This CDR3 is CASRPTGGQETQYF. CDR3 in DNA: TGTGCCAGTAGACCTACAGGGGGACAAGAGACCCAGTACTTC. The variable domain in full, completed from reference TRBV19 and TRBJ2-5, reads DGGITQSPKYLFRKEGQNVTLSCEQNLNHDAMYWYRQDPGQGLRLIYYSQIVNDFQKGDIAEGYSVSREKKESFPLTVTSAQKNPTAFYLCASRPTGGQETQYFGPGTRLLVL.

A single count supports this clone. This chain links TRBV18 with TRBJ1-2, with D unclear. Per germline, CDR1 KGHSH and CDR2 LQKENI. Trimming stripped 6 bases from V and 4 bases from J, with 18 bases between. This CDR3 contains 15 residues. As DNA, the CDR3 is TGTGCCAGCTCGCAGCGGGCAGGAGGGTCCTATGGCTACACCTTC. Translated, it gives CASSQRAGGSYGYTF.

The chain joins TRBV5-4 to TRBJ2-2, with D tentatively TRBD1 or TRBD2 (6 bases each). V lost 2 bases to trimming and J lost 6 bases, with 11 bases between them. Germline V gene lookup returns CDR1 SGHNT and CDR2 YYREEE (reference sequence). There are 14 residues in the CDR3. The CDR3 reads CASSFWGAAGELFF. CDR3 sequence (DNA): TGTGCCAGCAGCTTCTGGGGGGCGGCCGGGGAGCTGTTTTTT.

The chain recombines TRBV28 with TRBJ1-1; tentative D call: TRBD1 (6 bases). Germline V gives CDR1 MDHEN, CDR2 SYDVKM. CDR3 length: 15 amino acids. Deletions cut 6 bases from V and 1 base from J, with 15 bases between. The CDR3 sequence is CASRNPGAANTEAFF. Written as DNA, the CDR3 is TGTGCCAGCAGGAACCCAGGGGCCGCGAACACTGAAGCTTTCTTT.

This sequence joins TRBV28 and TRBJ1-3; TRBD1 is a possible D gene (5 bases). This CDR3 contains 13 residues. Germline assignment: CDR1 MDHEN and CDR2 SYDVKM. Trimming removed 10 bases from V and 1 base from J, with 11 bases in between. Written as DNA, the CDR3 is TGTGCCACCTTGTCAGGGTCTGGAAACACCATATATTTT. Translating gives CATLSGSGNTIYF.

The V call is TRBV6-1, the J call TRBJ1-6; D is unclear. V was clipped by 3 bases and J by 7 bases, with 10 bases between them. Germline V gene sequence: CDR1 MNHNS, CDR2 SASEGT. CDR3 size: 14 residues. CDR3 DNA: TGTGCCAGCAGTGACCGGGGAAGGAATTCACCCCTCCACTTT. The encoded protein is CASSDRGRNSPLHF.

This clone has a handful of counts. This chain connects TRBV18 to TRBJ2-3; no reliable D call. This CDR3 region has 14 residues. CDR1 KGHSH and CDR2 LQKENI come from the germline V gene. V lost 3 bases, J lost 0 bases, and 7 bases lay in between. The CDR3 DNA reads TGTGCCAGCTCACCGGCGAGAAGCACAGATACGCAGTATTTT. This encodes CASSPARSTDTQYF. The complete variable domain, with remaining parts taken from reference TRBV18 and TRBJ2-3, reads NAGVMQNPRHLVRRRGQEARLRCSPMKGHSHVYWYRQLPEEGLKFMVYLQKENIIDESGMPKERFSAEFPKEGPSILRIQQVVRGDSAAYFCASSPARSTDTQYFGPGTRLTVL.

The rearrangement uses TRBV4-3 and TRBJ2-1; the D gene could be TRBD1 or TRBD2 (5 bases each). CDR3 size: 15 residues. V was trimmed by 4 bases and J by 7 bases, leaving 17 bases between them. Germline values: CDR1 LGHNA, CDR2 YSLEER. The CDR3 DNA reads as TGCGCCAGCAGCCCCGGGACCTCCTACGGGAATGAGCAGTTCTTC. This sequence encodes CASSPGTSYGNEQFF.

The chain carries TRBV9 and TRBJ2-1; 15 nucleotides match TRBD2. This CDR3 spans 20 amino acids. The J segment lost 7 bases and the V segment lost 3 bases, leaving 17 bases of the junction unmatched. The V gene's germline CDR1 is SGDLS and CDR2 YYNGEE. CDR3 in amino acids: CASSGSWTSGGAYWPNEQFF. CDR3 DNA: TGTGCCAGCAGCGGAAGTTGGACTAGCGGGGGGGCCTACTGGCCTAATGAGCAGTTCTTC.

This clone was seen more than once but under ten times. V gene TRBV7-9 combines with J gene TRBJ2-1; 9 positions match TRBD2. The V gene's germline CDR1 is SEHNR and CDR2 FQNEAQ (reference sequence). J was trimmed by 9 bases and V by 0 bases; bases with no gene match: 6. This CDR3 has 15 residues. DNA of the CDR3: TGTGCCAGCAGCTTAGCACAAGCGGGAGGTGTTGAGCAGTTCTTC. Protein product: CASSLAQAGGVEQFF.

The sample holds one count of this clone. The J gene is TRBJ2-7, the V gene TRBV27, with D perhaps TRBD2 (5 bases). The germline V and J ends were trimmed by 3 bases and 0 bases, with 9 bases remaining between them. This CDR3 region has 14 residues. The germline V gene has CDR1 MNHEY and CDR2 SMNVEV (reference sequence). In DNA form, the CDR3 reads TGTGCCAGCAGTTTTGACGGACTCTCCTACGAGCAGTACTTC. It encodes CASSFDGLSYEQYF.

A single count supports this clone. The chain joins TRBV19 to TRBJ2-5, with 10 bases that match TRBD2. The J call could be wrong; TRBJ2-7 is a better fit for the DNA end. The CDR3 has 16 residues. Germline V gene sequence: CDR1 LNHDA, CDR2 SQIVND (reference sequence). The CDR3 is CASSSPGLAKSYEQYF. The CDR3 DNA is TGTGCCAGTAGTTCACCGGGACTAGCGAAGTCCTACGAGCAGTACTTC.

The DNA of the CDR3 is TGTGCCAGCAGTTTATCCCGGGACAGGGTCAGCTATGGCTACACCTTC. Translation: CASSLSRDRVSYGYTF. The chain links TRBV28 to TRBJ1-2; 9 positions match TRBD1. CDR3 length equals 16 residues. CDR1 and CDR2 from the germline V gene are MDHEN and SYDVKM. After removal of 1 base from V and 4 bases from J, the junction contained 7 bases not matched to a gene.

The rearrangement joins TRBV6-5 to TRBJ2-5; D is perhaps TRBD1 (6 bases). CDR1 and CDR2 from the germline V gene are MNHEY and SVGAGI. V lost 2 bases and J lost 5, with 12 bases in between. The CDR3 spans 14 residues. CDR3 nucleotide sequence: TGTGCCAGCAGTTACCTACAGGGTGGGGAGACCCAGTACTTC. Protein sequence: CASSYLQGGETQYF.

The chain uses TRBV6-6 and TRBJ1-1; D is uncertain. Germline V gene lookup returns CDR1 MNHNY and CDR2 SVGAGI (reference sequence). V lost 8 bases and J 1 base, leaving 5 bases between the germline ends. The length of the CDR3 is 11 residues. The CDR3 bases are TGTGCCAGCGGAAAGAACACTGAAGCTTTCTTT. Translation gives CASGKNTEAFF.

The gene calls are TRBV2 and TRBJ1-1; possibly TRBD1 for D (5 bases). CDR3 size: 13 residues. The germline V gene encodes CDR1 SNHLY and CDR2 FYNNEI. Trimming took 7 bases from V and 1 from J, leaving 10 bases between them. DNA for the CDR3: TGTGCCAGCACCAGGGAGTCGAACACTGAAGCTTTCTTT. As protein: CASTRESNTEAFF.

The V and J genes are TRBV19 and TRBJ2-3; D might be TRBD2 (6 bases). The germline gives CDR1 LNHDA, CDR2 SQIVND (reference sequence). V lost 5 bases and J 2 bases, leaving 20 bases between the germline ends. This CDR3 is built from 17 residues. CDR3 region: CASSGGLSGRDTDTQYF. For the CDR3, the DNA is TGTGCCAGTAGTGGGGGACTTTCAGGACGGGACACAGATACGCAGTATTTT.

The V gene is TRBV19, the J gene TRBJ2-3, with TRBD2 matching over 7 bases. Per germline, CDR1 LNHDA and CDR2 SQIVND (reference sequence). The CDR3 contains 13 residues. The V and J ends lost 8 bases and 2 bases, in that order; junction bases with no gene match: 4. The CDR3 coding sequence is TGTGCCAGTTCTAGCGGCACCACAGATACGCAGTATTTT. Encoded protein: CASSSGTTDTQYF.

The chain employs TRBV2 and TRBJ2-3; D may be TRBD1 or TRBD2 (6 bases each). The CDR3 length is 16 residues. The V gene's germline CDR1 is SNHLY and CDR2 FYNNEI. V was clipped by 4 bases and J by 5 bases, with 19 bases between them. CDR3 nucleotides: TGTGCCAGCAGTGCCCTTTTATGGGGGGCGATAGATACGCAGTATTTT. This gives the protein CASSALLWGAIDTQYF.

This clone was picked up one time. The chain joins TRBV27 to TRBJ2-3; 8 bases align to TRBD2. With 5 bases clipped from V and 6 bases from J, the junction kept 16 bases outside the gene matches. The CDR3 length is 17 residues. Germline V gene lookup returns CDR1 MNHEY and CDR2 SMNVEV (reference sequence). The CDR3 protein is CASSKGPQRELADTQYF. CDR3 bases: TGTGCCAGCAGTAAAGGGCCGCAGCGGGAGCTTGCGGATACGCAGTATTTT.

V is TRBV28 and J is TRBJ1-2; possibly TRBD1 for D (6 bases). Germline CDR1 reads MDHEN; CDR2 reads SYDVKM. V was shortened by 6 bases and J by 4 bases, with 15 bases between the two germline ends. The CDR3 runs 14 residues. CDR3 in amino acids: CASSRQVGGYGYTF. CDR3 bases: TGTGCCAGCAGCCGACAGGTCGGAGGCTATGGCTACACCTTC.

V usage is TRBV27 and J usage is TRBJ2-7, with D uncertain. From germline, CDR1 is MNHEY and CDR2 SMNVEV (reference sequence). The CDR3 is 12 amino acids. The V end lost 6 bases, the J end lost 0 bases, and 6 bases lay between the germline ends. The CDR3 DNA reads TGTGCCAGCAGACGAAGCTCCTACGAGCAGTACTTC. This encodes CASRRSSYEQYF.

The chain uses TRBV5-1 and TRBJ2-3; 7 positions match TRBD2. Germline trimming cut 0 bases from V and 4 bases from J; bases unmatched to any gene: 5. The V gene's germline CDR1 is SGHRS and CDR2 YFSETQ. This CDR3 has 15 amino acids. Here the CDR3 reads CASSLAGGTSDTQYF. As DNA, the CDR3 is TGCGCCAGCAGCTTGGCGGGGGGTACGTCAGATACGCAGTATTTT.